Each of the 19 T cell receptor beta chains below was sequenced from the same sample in a study of spatial heterogeneity in lung cancer. Regarding time point: sample taken at primary tumor resection. Study-wide results and caveats: Tumor mutation counts were tracked by expanded intratumoral alpha and beta TCR counts.

TCRdb reprocessed the 5' RACE reads with MiXCR, giving one entry per CDR3 protein. Of 20,000 to 30,000 distinct CDR3 sequences in the sample, roughly 10% were seen once. For these TCRs, the target antigens are not known. The material was lung tumor tissue, obtained at surgery. These receptors were obtained from a male donor with early-stage non-small cell lung cancer.

This clonotype turned up a few times. This chain uses TRBV20-1 with TRBJ2-1; possibly TRBD2 for D (6 bases). This CDR3 spans 14 amino acids. Deletions cut 6 bases from V and 3 bases from J, with 15 bases between. Looked up from germline, CDR1 is DFQATT and CDR2 is SNEGSKA (reference sequence). CDR3 amino acids: CSATGTHHYNEQFF. The CDR3 DNA sequence: TGCAGTGCGACCGGGACTCACCACTACAATGAGCAGTTCTTC.

In its sample, this clonotype was seen many times. The chain carries TRBV7-9 and TRBJ2-4, with D possibly matching TRBD2 (6 bases). The length of the CDR3 is 14 residues. V was pared by 2 bases and J by 9 bases, with 14 bases between. The germline CDR1 and CDR2 sequences are SEHNR and FQNEAQ (reference sequence). The CDR3 nucleotides read TGTGCCAGCAGCTTACTCGAGTTGGGGGGCATTCAGTACTTC. Its translation: CASSLLELGGIQYF.

This clonotype came up many times. The rearrangement joins TRBV28 to TRBJ2-7; either TRBD1 or TRBD2 may fit D (5 bases each). Germline CDR1 is MDHEN and CDR2 is SYDVKM. The CDR3 length is 15 residues. The V end was cut by 5 bases, the J end by 4 bases, with 18 bases between. In DNA, the CDR3 is TGTGCCAGCAGTACAACCGGGACGAGTTCTTACGAGCAGTACTTC. It is translated as CASSTTGTSSYEQYF.

The table lists this clonotype with many counts. This chain links TRBV29-1 with TRBJ2-1, with 11 bases lining up with TRBD2. J was trimmed by 2 bases and V by 4 bases; bases with no gene match: 1. Germline assignment: CDR1 SQVTM and CDR2 ANQGSEA. CDR3 length equals 14 residues. CDR3: CSVVSGRAYNEQFF. The CDR3 region has the DNA TGCAGCGTTGTTAGCGGGAGGGCCTACAATGAGCAGTTCTTC.

This clonotype was picked up many times. The rearrangement links TRBV5-6 to TRBJ2-7; TRBD2 matches at 10 bases. The trim removed 4 bases at V and 0 bases at J, leaving 13 bases unmatched. CDR3 length: 18 residues. Germline values: CDR1 SGHDT, CDR2 YYEEEE. In DNA, the CDR3 is TGTGCCAGCAGCCCTGGAGTAGCGGGGGGAATCCACTCCTACGAGCAGTACTTC. It specifies CASSPGVAGGIHSYEQYF.

This clonotype was counted many times. The chain uses TRBV5-1 and TRBJ2-7; D possibly corresponds to TRBD1 (6 bases). This CDR3 has 15 residues. Trimming left V 4 bases short and J 4 bases short, with 18 bases between. In germline, CDR1 is SGHRS, CDR2 YFSETQ. The CDR3 spells CASSTGQPQSYEQYF. The DNA for the CDR3 is TGCGCCAGCAGCACCGGACAGCCGCAAAGTTACGAGCAGTACTTC.

The genes are TRBV28 and TRBJ2-7, with D possibly TRBD2 on 5 matching bases. V lost 7 bases and J lost 2, with 15 bases in between. Germline assignment: CDR1 MDHEN and CDR2 SYDVKM. The CDR3 has 14 amino acids. Here the CDR3 DNA reads TGTGCCAGCACCCGAGCCTGGGGAGCCTACGAGCAGTACTTC. Translation gives CASTRAWGAYEQYF.

In this sample, this clonotype turned up many times. The V and J genes are TRBV5-5 and TRBJ2-2, with D perhaps TRBD1 (5 bases). The germline V and J ends were trimmed by 5 bases and 0 bases, with 11 bases remaining between them. Germline V CDR1 and CDR2: SGHKS, YYEKEE (reference sequence). The CDR3 sequence is 15 residues long. The CDR3: CASSPGKANTGELFF. The CDR3 DNA follows: TGTGCCAGCAGTCCAGGGAAGGCGAACACCGGGGAGCTGTTTTTT. The variable domain in full, with the rest retrieved from reference TRBV5-5 and TRBJ2-2, is DAGVTQSPTHLIKTRGQQVTLRCSPISGHKSVSWYQQVLGQGPQFIFQYYEKEERGRGNFPDRFSARQFPNYSSELNVNALLLGDSALYLCASSPGKANTGELFFGEGSRLTVL.

In its sample, this clonotype was seen many times. The chain joins TRBV28 to TRBJ2-7; no reliable D call. The CDR3 is 12 residues long. Per the germline V gene, CDR1 is MDHEN and CDR2 is SYDVKM. V lost 6 bases, J lost 3 bases, and 9 bases lay in between. DNA for the CDR3: TGTGCCAGCAGACCCGACGGCTACGAGCAGTACTTC. Its translation is CASRPDGYEQYF.

This clonotype was detected a few times. The chain has TRBV2 and TRBJ2-5, with D hard to call. CDR1 is SNHLY and CDR2 is FYNNEI in the germline V gene. The length of the CDR3 is 11 residues. The germline V and J ends were trimmed by 6 bases and 2 bases, with 4 bases remaining between them. In DNA, the CDR3 is TGTGCCAGCAGGGAACAAGAGACCCAGTACTTC. It specifies CASREQETQYF.

CDR3 sequence (DNA): TGTGCCAGCAGGCCCCGGCCCGGCGGAGCCTACGAGCAGTACTTC. Residues: CASRPRPGGAYEQYF. The genes are TRBV6-5 and TRBJ2-7; the D is unclear. The CDR3 has 15 residues. Germline loops: CDR1 MNHEY, CDR2 SVGAGI. Trimming stripped 6 bases from V and 2 bases from J, with 17 bases between.

This clonotype was detected ten times or more. The chain recombines TRBV29-1 with TRBJ2-7; no clear D. Trimming pared 0 bases from V and 1 base from J, leaving 7 bases between. The CDR3 runs to 13 residues. Germline V lookup: CDR1 SQVTM, CDR2 ANQGSEA. The CDR3 loop reads CSVEDTSSYEQYF. The CDR3 bases are TGCAGCGTTGAAGACACCAGTTCCTACGAGCAGTACTTC.

This clonotype was seen only a few times. The rearrangement links TRBV5-6 to TRBJ2-5; D unclear. From germline, CDR1 is SGHDT and CDR2 YYEEEE. Deletions cut 1 base from V and 2 bases from J, with 3 bases between. The CDR3 has 12 residues. The CDR3: CASSLYQETQYF. CDR3 in DNA: TGTGCCAGCAGCTTGTATCAAGAGACCCAGTACTTC.

Relative to its sample, this clonotype is medium-sized (0.01 to 0.1%). V is TRBV6-6 and J is TRBJ2-2; no reliable D call. Per germline, CDR1 MNHNY and CDR2 SVGAGI (reference sequence). Trimming removed 7 bases from V and 7 bases from J, with 10 bases in between. CDR3 length: 12 residues. In nucleotides, the CDR3 is TGTGCCAGCAACCTGGCCGACGGGGAGCTGTTTTTT. Translation: CASNLADGELFF.

V gene TRBV13 combines with J gene TRBJ1-3; the D is unclear. This CDR3 contains 14 residues. The germline gives CDR1 PRHDT, CDR2 FYEKMQ (reference sequence). Deletions cut 4 bases from V and 2 bases from J, with 9 bases between. CDR3 sequence: CASSSWTPGNTIYF. The DNA for the CDR3 is TGTGCCAGCAGCTCGTGGACCCCTGGAAACACCATATATTTT.

This chain joins TRBV6-2 or TRBV6-3 and TRBJ1-1; 7 bases fit TRBD1. Germline lookup yields CDR1 MNHEY and CDR2 SVGEGT. V gave up 5 bases and J gave up 4 bases; unmatched junction bases: 7. The CDR3 totals 14 residues. The CDR3, as DNA: TGTGCCAGCAGTGCCGGGACAGTCACCACTGAAGCTTTCTTT. Protein: CASSAGTVTTEAFF.

This clonotype was recorded many times. CDR3 DNA: TGTGCCAGCAGTTTCTCCTACGAGCAGTACTTC. Protein sequence: CASSFSYEQYF. V and J are TRBV2 and TRBJ2-7; D gene ambiguous. This CDR3 region has 11 residues. Trimming removed 5 bases from V and 0 bases from J, with 2 bases in between. Germline loops: CDR1 SNHLY, CDR2 FYNNEI.

The chain has TRBV11-1 and TRBJ2-1; D not certain. In germline, CDR1 is SGHAT, CDR2 FQDESV (reference sequence). The ends were cut back, 1 base at V and 4 bases at J, with 11 bases in the middle. This CDR3 contains 15 residues. Written as DNA, the CDR3 is TGTGCCAGCAGCTTAGACCGGCCAGGATACAATGAGCAGTTCTTC. As protein: CASSLDRPGYNEQFF.

This clonotype is medium-sized by share. The CDR3 loop reads CASSRRTGGREKLFF. In DNA form, the CDR3 reads TGTGCCAGCAGCCGCCGGACAGGGGGCCGTGAAAAACTGTTTTTT. V and J are TRBV4-2 and TRBJ1-4; 11 nucleotides agree with TRBD1. The CDR3 sequence is 15 residues long. CDR1 LGHNA and CDR2 YNFKEQ come from the germline V gene. V was pared by 4 bases and J by 7 bases, with 5 bases of the junction left unmatched.